Sequencing of this T cell receptor beta chain was carried out in a study of blood T cells in healthy people across ages. In germline, CDR1 is LGHNA, CDR2 YSLEER. The CDR3 length is 13 residues. Alongside a J-beta primer mix, a sample-barcoded 5' primer served in a second PCR lasting 7 to 11 cycles. TCRdb redid the calling of the 5' RACE reads with MiXCR, one entry per CDR3 protein. The repertoire has approximately 830,000 distinct CDR3 sequences, about 62% of them found once; the top ten carry roughly 25%. In regard to this clonotype: Its cognate antigen is unknown.

Broader study findings: Naive T cell percentage showed a strong correlation with the diversity of TCR beta.

The rearrangement joins TRBV4-3 to TRBJ2-4; the match to TRBD1 covers 8 bases. The J call may not be correct, given that the DNA end is closer to TRBJ2-7. This sequence originates from a man aged 25-45 years in good health. Sequences were obtained from blood. This CDR3 is CASNDRGDYEQYF. Here the CDR3 DNA reads TGCGCCAGCAACGACAGGGGTGACTACGAGCAGTACTTC.